The 21 T cell receptor beta chains in this list originate from one sample, sequenced in a study of technical replicates of blood from a few donors. Here immunoSEQ multiplex PCR was the method, and the copy in TCRdb shows in-frame clones only, minus some. Among roughly 70,000 clones listed, approximately 94% were seen once. The specimen sequenced was T cells isolated from PBMCs. Receptor source: a human donor in good health.

The rearrangement joins TRBV5-1 to TRBJ2-5; the match to TRBD2 covers 12 bases. The junction had 2 bases not matched to a gene; V was cut back by 0 bases and J by 5 bases. The V gene's germline CDR1 is SGHRS and CDR2 YFSETQ. The CDR3 length is 15 residues. CDR3 amino acids: CASSLEGTSGETQYF. CDR3 coding DNA: TGCGCCAGCAGCTTGGAGGGGACTAGCGGGGAGACCCAGTACTTC.

The chain employs TRBV7-9 and TRBJ1-2; 7 bases match TRBD1. This CDR3 spans 13 amino acids. Germline-derived CDR1 and CDR2 are SEHNR and FQNEAQ (reference sequence). The J segment lost 7 bases and the V segment lost 4 bases, leaving 6 bases of the junction unmatched. The CDR3 reads CASSSTDRAGYTF. The DNA of the CDR3 is TGTGCCAGCAGCTCTACCGACAGGGCTGGCTACACCTTC.

The rearrangement links TRBV6-5 to TRBJ2-5, with 11 bases that match TRBD2. The CDR3 covers 15 residues. J gave up 5 bases and V 2 bases, and 4 bases lay outside the gene matches. From germline, CDR1 is MNHEY and CDR2 SVGAGI. In DNA form, the CDR3 reads TGTGCCAGCAGTTACCCAACTAGCGGGAGTGAGACCCAGTACTTC. This codes for CASSYPTSGSETQYF.

The gene calls are TRBV6-5 and TRBJ1-2; 9 bases line up with TRBD1. The J segment lost 7 bases and the V segment lost 6 bases, leaving 9 bases of the junction unmatched. The germline gives CDR1 MNHEY, CDR2 SVGAGI. This CDR3 region has 14 residues. CDR3 in DNA: TGTGCCAGCAGACCTGGGACAGGGCAGCGTGGCTACACCTTC. It translates to CASRPGTGQRGYTF.

V gene TRBV29-1 combines with J gene TRBJ1-1; D is perhaps TRBD1 (5 bases). The V gene's germline CDR1 is SQVTM and CDR2 ANQGSEA. The V gene lost 6 bases and the J gene lost 1 base, with 6 bases spanning the gap. The length of the CDR3 is 11 residues. In nucleotides, the CDR3 is TGCAGCGTAGGGGAGAACACTGAAGCTTTCTTT. Encoded protein: CSVGENTEAFF. Looking up the rest from reference TRBV29-1 and TRBJ1-1 gives the full variable domain: SAVISQKPSRDICQRGTSLTIQCQVDSQVTMMFWYRQQPGQSLTLIATANQGSEATYESGFVIDKFPISRPNLTFSTLTVSNMSPEDSSIYLCSVGENTEAFFGQGTRLTVV.

The genes are TRBV5-4 and TRBJ1-1; 7 nucleotides align to TRBD1. The V gene's germline CDR1 is SGHNT and CDR2 YYREEE (reference sequence). V trimming: 3 bases; J trimming: 5 bases; junction bases outside the gene matches: 4. The CDR3 is made up of 13 amino acids. In nucleotides, the CDR3 is TGTGCCAGCAGCTCGGCAGGGGGTACTGAAGCTTTCTTT. Translation gives CASSSAGGTEAFF. Full variable domain (missing parts from reference TRBV5-4 and TRBJ1-1): ETGVTQSPTHLIKTRGQQVTLRCSSQSGHNTVSWYQQALGQGPQFIFQYYREEENGRGNFPPRFSGLQFPNYSSELNVNALELDDSALYLCASSSAGGTEAFFGQGTRLTVV.

The J gene is TRBJ2-7, the V gene TRBV5-6; 8 bases fit TRBD1. The trim removed 4 bases at V and 4 bases at J, leaving 4 bases unmatched. This CDR3 is 13 amino acids long. Germline-derived CDR1 and CDR2 are SGHDT and YYEEEE. In DNA, the CDR3 is TGTGCCAGCAGCGGACAGGGAGAATACGAGCAGTACTTC. It codes for CASSGQGEYEQYF. The complete variable domain, with remaining parts taken from reference TRBV5-6 and TRBJ2-7, reads DAGVTQSPTHLIKTRGQQVTLRCSPKSGHDTVSWYQQALGQGPQFIFQYYEEEERQRGNFPDRFSGHQFPNYSSELNVNALLLGDSALYLCASSGQGEYEQYFGPGTRLTVT.

This clone was detected only once. The chain carries TRBV5-1 and TRBJ2-7, with D possibly being TRBD2 (6 bases). V was shortened by 2 bases and J by 3 bases, with 6 bases between the two germline ends. The CDR3 consists of 12 residues. Looked up from germline, CDR1 is SGHRS and CDR2 is YFSETQ. The CDR3 here is CASSFGSYEQYF. CDR3 DNA sequence: TGCGCCAGCAGCTTCGGGAGCTACGAGCAGTACTTC. The full variable domain, completed using reference TRBV5-1 and TRBJ2-7, is KAGVTQTPRYLIKTRGQQVTLSCSPISGHRSVSWYQQTPGQGLQFLFEYFSETQRNKGNFPGRFSGRQFSNSRSEMNVSTLELGDSALYLCASSFGSYEQYFGPGTRLTVT.

The rearrangement joins TRBV5-1 to TRBJ2-3, with D tentatively TRBD1 (5 bases). The CDR3 has 16 residues. V was pared by 0 bases and J by 0 bases, with 11 bases between. Germline V lookup: CDR1 SGHRS, CDR2 YFSETQ. CDR3 coding DNA: TGCGCCAGCAGCTTGGAAGGGGCGTTCAGCACAGATACGCAGTATTTT. Translation: CASSLEGAFSTDTQYF.

The V gene is TRBV9, the J gene TRBJ2-4; possibly TRBD2 for D (5 bases). The CDR3 runs 15 residues. From germline, CDR1 is SGDLS and CDR2 YYNGEE. The V end was cut by 10 bases, the J end by 4 bases, with 21 bases between. For the CDR3, the DNA is TGTGCCTCGTCCGTCGATGGGAGTTCAAAAAACATTCAGTACTTC. It yields the protein CASSVDGSSKNIQYF.

The chain joins TRBV28 to TRBJ2-5; 7 nucleotides line up with TRBD2. Trimming removed 3 bases from V and 2 bases from J; junction bases left unmatched: 12. Germline lookup yields CDR1 MDHEN and CDR2 SYDVKM. The CDR3 contains 17 residues. The DNA of the CDR3 is TGTGCCAGCAGTTTCCCGCAACTAGCGACCCTACAAGAGACCCAGTACTTC. As protein: CASSFPQLATLQETQYF.

J is TRBJ1-2 and V is TRBV6-1; D is ambiguous. This CDR3 is built from 15 residues. The germline gives CDR1 MNHNS, CDR2 SASEGT. V was pared by 4 bases and J by 6 bases, with 18 bases between. The CDR3 sequence: CASSVESWTPNGYTF. In nucleotides, the CDR3 is TGTGCCAGCAGTGTAGAGAGTTGGACTCCTAATGGCTACACCTTC.

The chain joins TRBV4-2 to TRBJ2-7; possibly TRBD2 for D (6 bases). V was clipped by 3 bases and J by 2 bases, with 14 bases between them. Germline V gene lookup returns CDR1 LGHNA and CDR2 YNFKEQ. The CDR3 is made up of 15 amino acids. In DNA form, the CDR3 reads TGTGCCAGCAGCCAGGAGGGGTCATGGGCCTACGAGCAGTACTTC. Translation gives CASSQEGSWAYEQYF.

V is TRBV7-2 and J is TRBJ1-3; TRBD1 might be the D (5 bases). Germline V gene data show CDR1 as SGHTA and CDR2 as FQGNSA. The CDR3 runs 15 residues. Deletions cut 4 bases from V and 0 bases from J, with 10 bases between. Here the CDR3 DNA reads TGTGCCAGCAGCTCCACAGGAGCCTCTGGAAACACCATATATTTT. Translated, it gives CASSSTGASGNTIYF. The full variable domain, rest sourced from reference TRBV7-2 and TRBJ1-3, is GAGVSQSPSNKVTEKGKDVELRCDPISGHTALYWYRQSLGQGLEFLIYFQGNSAPDKSGLPSDRFSAERTGGSVSTLTIQRTQQEDSAVYLCASSSTGASGNTIYFGEGSWLTVV.

The chain uses TRBV6-5 and TRBJ1-1, with 10 bases identical to TRBD1. Germline V gene lookup returns CDR1 MNHEY and CDR2 SVGAGI. The CDR3 has 14 amino acids. The V segment lost 4 bases and the J segment 5 bases; nucleotides outside the gene matches: 4. CDR3 in amino acids: CASSSTGGWTEAFF. CDR3 coding DNA: TGTGCCAGCAGTTCGACAGGGGGCTGGACTGAAGCTTTCTTT.

The rearrangement links TRBV11-2 to TRBJ2-3; unclear D gene. Germline V gene lookup returns CDR1 SGHAT and CDR2 FQNNGV. The length of the CDR3 is 11 residues. Trimming left V 5 bases short and J 10 bases short, with 10 bases between. The CDR3, as DNA: TGTGCCAGCAGCCGACTGGGTCCGCAGTATTTT. This sequence encodes CASSRLGPQYF.

V gene TRBV29-1 combines with J gene TRBJ2-1; 9 bases map to TRBD2. Germline V gene sequence: CDR1 SQVTM, CDR2 ANQGSEA. Trimming at V came to 0 bases and at J to 7 bases, leaving 10 bases not matched to a gene. The CDR3 has 16 residues. The CDR3 protein is CSVEDRGSGSINEQFF. CDR3 in DNA: TGCAGCGTTGAAGATCGCGGTAGCGGGAGCATTAATGAGCAGTTCTTC.

J is TRBJ1-5 and V is TRBV20-1; a possible D gene is TRBD1 (5 bases). The CDR3 is made up of 11 amino acids. From germline, CDR1 is DFQATT and CDR2 SNEGSKA (reference sequence). With 1 base removed from V and 11 bases from J, the gap between germline ends came to 9 bases. CDR3 sequence: CSARAGRAQHF. CDR3 coding DNA: TGCAGTGCTAGAGCAGGCAGGGCCCAGCATTTT.

This clone occurred once. This rearrangement joins TRBV2 to TRBJ1-4; perhaps TRBD1 as D (6 bases). Trimming removed 9 bases from V and 6 bases from J, with 14 bases in between. The CDR3 runs 13 residues. Per germline, CDR1 SNHLY and CDR2 FYNNEI. The CDR3 DNA reads as TGTGCCAGAGGGACAAACGTATATGAAAAACTGTTTTTT. Protein sequence: CARGTNVYEKLFF.

CDR3 sequence: CACAGAKNTGELFF. The CDR3 DNA follows: TGTGCCTGTGCGGGAGCTAAGAACACCGGGGAGCTGTTTTTT. The chain has TRBV19 and TRBJ2-2; 7 bases align to TRBD2. Trimming cost V 11 bases and J 1 base; bases outside gene matches: 7. Germline V gene sequence: CDR1 LNHDA, CDR2 SQIVND (reference sequence). The length of the CDR3 is 14 residues.

Only one count was recorded for this clone. The chain combines TRBV6-5 with TRBJ2-7; 7 bases fit TRBD1. There are 14 residues in the CDR3. V dropped 5 bases and J dropped 7; count of bases not matched to a gene: 11. Germline CDR1 MNHEY, CDR2 SVGAGI. CDR3: CASSPGQASGEQYF. Here the CDR3 DNA reads TGTGCCAGCAGTCCCGGACAGGCGTCGGGGGAGCAGTACTTC.